Given below is one TCR beta chain in context. Its specificity is not known. The CDR3 is 12 amino acids. Germline V lookup: CDR1 MNHNS, CDR2 SASEGT. Deletions cut 3 bases from V and 4 bases from J, with 7 bases between. The sample comes from a study of cytomegalovirus exposure and HLA in healthy donors. Background on the study: Both the approximately 120 validation repertoires and the approximately 700 first-cohort repertoires used the same platform, as reported by a later analysis. Study-level results: Most observed TCR sequences were rare, whereas some public TCRs were detected in many donors.

The donors were in the approximately 120-subject validation cohort; that cohort was separate from the approximately 700-subject first cohort. This table comes from immunoSEQ multiplex PCR, and its TCRdb copy is limited to in-frame clones, with some not included. Of under 75,000 clones detected, about 92% appear once; the ten largest clones hold about 5%. This sequence was found in a man aged 18 to 29 in good health and CMV-seropositive. The chain uses TRBV6-1 and TRBJ2-7; a possible D gene is TRBD1 (5 bases). What was sequenced was PBMCs. CDR3 coding DNA: TGTGCCAGCAGTGAGTCAGGGTACGAGCAGTACTTC. Its translation is CASSESGYEQYF.